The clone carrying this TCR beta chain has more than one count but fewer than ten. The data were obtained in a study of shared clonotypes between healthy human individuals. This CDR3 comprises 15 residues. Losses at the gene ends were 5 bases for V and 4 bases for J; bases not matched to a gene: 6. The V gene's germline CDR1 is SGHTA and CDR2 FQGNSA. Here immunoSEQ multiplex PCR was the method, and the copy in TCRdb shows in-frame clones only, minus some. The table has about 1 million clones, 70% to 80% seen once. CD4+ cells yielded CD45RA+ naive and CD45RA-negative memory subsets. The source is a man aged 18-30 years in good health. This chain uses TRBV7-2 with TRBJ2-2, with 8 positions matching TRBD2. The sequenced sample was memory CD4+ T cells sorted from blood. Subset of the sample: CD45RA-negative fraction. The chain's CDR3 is CASSPLAELTGELFF. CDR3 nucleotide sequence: TGTGCCAGCAGCCCACTAGCGGAGCTCACCGGGGAGCTGTTTTTT.